This T cell receptor beta chain was retrieved from a study of blood T cell repertoires in COVID-19. The CDR3 spans 13 residues. Trimming removed 4 bases from V and 11 bases from J, with 18 bases in between. CDR1 and CDR2 (germline): SGHDT, YYEEEE. Profiled with immunoSEQ multiplex PCR; TCRdb holds only in-frame clones, not every one. The sample gives 95,000 to 120,000 clones, 75% to 90% of which show up once; roughly 5% is in the top ten. Seattle cases were enrolled at active infection and followed longitudinally. Sequenced material: peripheral blood. The sequence came from a woman aged 55-69 years with COVID-19, enrolled during active disease. J is TRBJ1-1 and V is TRBV5-6, with D uncertain. CDR3 DNA: TGTGCCAGCAGCCCGGTGAGTGAGGATTCCGCTTTCTTT. Encoded protein: CASSPVSEDSAFF.